Each of the 5 T cell receptor beta chains below was sequenced from the same sample in a study of molecular identifiers for immune sequencing clone quantification. TCRdb re-derived calls from the PCR reads in MiXCR, one entry per CDR3 protein. In the table there are some 97,000 distinct CDR3 sequences, roughly 34% of which are singletons. Sequenced: naive CD8+ T cells from blood, with Jurkat cell RNA spiked in. The subset: FACS-sorted CD8+CD4-CCR7+CD45RA+ naive T cells. Receptors were obtained from a human donor in good health. Some libraries in this study had Jurkat cell RNA spiked in.

The V gene is TRBV7-9, the J gene TRBJ2-2; D remains unclear. This CDR3 contains 14 residues. CDR1 and CDR2 from the germline V gene are SEHNR and FQNEAQ (reference sequence). Deletions cut 5 bases from V and 4 bases from J, with 11 bases between. The CDR3 reads CASSPDWVTGELFF. CDR3 coding DNA: TGTGCCAGCAGCCCAGACTGGGTCACCGGGGAGCTGTTTTTT.

This clonotype occurred a few times. This chain joins TRBV3-1 and TRBJ1-5; D call uncertain. This CDR3 has 12 amino acids. The germline CDR1 and CDR2 sequences are LGHDT and YNNKEL (reference sequence). The V end lost 3 bases, the J end lost 7 bases, and 7 bases lay between the germline ends. The CDR3 DNA reads as TGTGCCAGCAGCCAGTGGAACCAGCCCCAGCATTTT. Translated: CASSQWNQPQHF.

This clonotype was seen ten or more times. The CDR3 nucleotides are TGTGCCAGCACTGAATCCGGACTGGCTACAGATACGCAGTATTTT. Its translation is CASTESGLATDTQYF. The V and J genes are TRBV6-5 and TRBJ2-3, with D possibly being TRBD2 (5 bases). Trimming removed 7 bases from V and 3 bases from J, with 17 bases in between. Germline loops: CDR1 MNHEY, CDR2 SVGAGI. The CDR3 loop spans 15 amino acids.

Worth noting for this clonotype: A much bigger clone sits one base away, suggesting this may be a read error. The chain couples TRBV6-5 to TRBJ2-7; D is ambiguous. Trimming pared 5 bases from V and 7 bases from J, leaving 15 bases between. CDR1 is MNHEY and CDR2 is SVGAGI in the germline V gene. The CDR3 covers 13 residues. The CDR3 DNA reads as TGTGCCAGCAGTAGACCTACATGGGATGAGCAGTACTTC. Residues: CASSRPTWDEQYF.

The rearrangement uses TRBV5-6 and TRBJ2-3, with 14 bases lining up with TRBD2. With V trimmed by 0 bases and J by 4 bases, 10 bases remained unmatched. The CDR3 totals 19 residues. CDR1 is SGHDT, CDR2 YYEEEE, per germline. CDR3 protein: CASSLASGTSGSLADTQYF. CDR3 coding DNA: TGTGCCAGCAGCTTGGCATCCGGGACTAGCGGGAGTCTCGCAGATACGCAGTATTTT. The entire variable domain, with the rest obtained from reference TRBV5-6 and TRBJ2-3, is as follows: DAGVTQSPTHLIKTRGQQVTLRCSPKSGHDTVSWYQQALGQGPQFIFQYYEEEERQRGNFPDRFSGHQFPNYSSELNVNALLLGDSALYLCASSLASGTSGSLADTQYFGPGTRLTVL.